The rows below give T cell receptor beta chains drawn from one sample of a study of blood T cell repertoires in COVID-19. Clones were read by immunoSEQ multiplex PCR, and TCRdb kept only the in-frame ones, dropping some. Among under 300,000 clones listed, 85% to 90% were seen once. Sequencing was performed on peripheral blood. Source of these receptors: a man aged 55 to 69 with acute or convalescent COVID-19. The conserved cysteine and the conserved F or W are not part of the CDR3 here. Fields, in order: J gene, V gene, CDR3 protein.

j_call: TRBJ1-6
v_call: TRBV7-2
cdr3_aa: ASSLTEGALH

j_call: TRBJ2-2
v_call: TRBV18
cdr3_aa: ASSLDRVLTGELF

j_call: TRBJ2-7
v_call: TRBV7-2
cdr3_aa: ASSLGSGGVYEQY

j_call: TRBJ1-6
v_call: TRBV19
cdr3_aa: ASSILTGQGASPLH

j_call: TRBJ2-7
v_call: TRBV19
cdr3_aa: ASSRSGTSGPYEQY

j_call: TRBJ2-6
v_call: TRBV7-2
cdr3_aa: ASSLMGQGAAGANVLT

j_call: TRBJ2-2
v_call: TRBV6-6
cdr3_aa: ASSPHSELF

j_call: TRBJ1-4
v_call: TRBV5-5
cdr3_aa: ASSLSRQPNEKLF

j_call: TRBJ2-7
v_call: TRBV7-2
cdr3_aa: ASSLVSGASSYEQY

j_call: TRBJ1-1
v_call: TRBV28
cdr3_aa: ASRTGDGEDTEAF

j_call: TRBJ1-2
v_call: TRBV30
cdr3_aa: AWGGSSYTNYGYT

j_call: TRBJ2-2
v_call: TRBV19
cdr3_aa: ASSIEIAGELF

j_call: TRBJ2-2
v_call: TRBV4-1
cdr3_aa: ASSQESKGANTGELF

j_call: TRBJ2-7
v_call: TRBV6-5
cdr3_aa: ASSETTYEQY

j_call: TRBJ2-1
v_call: TRBV28
cdr3_aa: ASSPAGVEINNEQF

j_call: TRBJ1-1
v_call: TRBV6-2/TRBV6-3
cdr3_aa: ASSYSRHLGTEAF

j_call: TRBJ2-1
v_call: TRBV7-2
cdr3_aa: ASSSYRGTSGRANEQF

j_call: TRBJ1-1
v_call: TRBV28
cdr3_aa: ASTHAGGIGNTEAF

j_call: TRBJ1-2
v_call: TRBV11-3
cdr3_aa: ASSSGQGARYGYT

j_call: TRBJ2-7
v_call: TRBV19
cdr3_aa: ASSTGDDGAYEQY

j_call: TRBJ1-1
v_call: TRBV5-4
cdr3_aa: ASSPGTGITEAF

j_call: TRBJ1-4
v_call: TRBV11-2
cdr3_aa: ASSLATGAEEKLF

j_call: TRBJ2-5
v_call: TRBV19
cdr3_aa: ATRDTIGETQY

j_call: TRBJ2-2
v_call: TRBV11-2
cdr3_aa: ASSLAVTGELF

j_call: TRBJ2-2
v_call: TRBV9
cdr3_aa: ASSPRFSGSGELF

j_call: TRBJ2-7
v_call: TRBV19
cdr3_aa: ASSYREGSYEQY

j_call: TRBJ2-2
v_call: TRBV3-1/TRBV3-2
cdr3_aa: ASSLQGEGTGELF

j_call: TRBJ2-5
v_call: TRBV11-1
cdr3_aa: ASSLDPGVGAETQY

j_call: TRBJ1-6
v_call: TRBV12-3/TRBV12-4
cdr3_aa: ASSPGVSPLH

j_call: TRBJ2-3
v_call: TRBV29-1
cdr3_aa: SARTGTDTQY

j_call: TRBJ1-6
v_call: TRBV30
cdr3_aa: AWSGQGLTNSPLH

j_call: TRBJ1-6
v_call: TRBV30
cdr3_aa: AWSDRGPSDSPLH

j_call: TRBJ2-2
v_call: TRBV6-5
cdr3_aa: ASSKTSGRAGELF